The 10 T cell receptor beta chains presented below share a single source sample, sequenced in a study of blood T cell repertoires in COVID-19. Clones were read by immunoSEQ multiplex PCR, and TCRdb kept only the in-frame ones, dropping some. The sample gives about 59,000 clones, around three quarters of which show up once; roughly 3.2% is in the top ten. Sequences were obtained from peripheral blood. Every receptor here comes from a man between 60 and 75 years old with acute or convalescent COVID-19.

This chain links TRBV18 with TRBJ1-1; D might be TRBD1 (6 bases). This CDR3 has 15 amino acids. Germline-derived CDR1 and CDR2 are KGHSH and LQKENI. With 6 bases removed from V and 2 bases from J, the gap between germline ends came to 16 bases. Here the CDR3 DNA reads TGTGCCAGCTCCGAAGGACAGATTCCTAACACTGAAGCTTTCTTT. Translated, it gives CASSEGQIPNTEAFF.

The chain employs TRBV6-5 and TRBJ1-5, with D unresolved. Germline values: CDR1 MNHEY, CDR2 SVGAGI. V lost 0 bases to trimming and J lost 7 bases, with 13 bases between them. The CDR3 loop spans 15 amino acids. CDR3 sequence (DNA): TGTGCCAGCAGTTACTCGTTCGGGGTTGGACAGCCCCAGCATTTT. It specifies CASSYSFGVGQPQHF.

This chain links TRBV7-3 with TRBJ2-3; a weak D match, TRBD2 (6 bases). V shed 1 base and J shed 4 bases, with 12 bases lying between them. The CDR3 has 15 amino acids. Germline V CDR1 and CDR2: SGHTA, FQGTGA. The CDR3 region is CASSLRGGSADTQYF. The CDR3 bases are TGTGCCAGCAGCTTAAGAGGAGGGTCCGCAGATACGCAGTATTTT.

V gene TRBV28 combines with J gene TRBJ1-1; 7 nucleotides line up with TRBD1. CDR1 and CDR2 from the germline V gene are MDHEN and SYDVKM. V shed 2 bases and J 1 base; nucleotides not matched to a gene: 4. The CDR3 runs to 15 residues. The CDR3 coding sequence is TGTGCCAGCAGTTTAGAGGGGGCGACGAACACTGAAGCTTTCTTT. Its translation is CASSLEGATNTEAFF.

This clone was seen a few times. CDR3 in DNA: TGTGCCACGCATCCGACAGGGGGGAATGAAAAACTGTTTTTT. This sequence encodes CATHPTGGNEKLFF. The V gene is TRBV24-1, the J gene TRBJ1-4; 9 nucleotides line up with TRBD1. Unmatched junction bases numbered 7, after V lost 10 bases and J lost 5 bases. The CDR3 is 14 residues long. Germline loops: CDR1 KGHDR, CDR2 SFDVKD.

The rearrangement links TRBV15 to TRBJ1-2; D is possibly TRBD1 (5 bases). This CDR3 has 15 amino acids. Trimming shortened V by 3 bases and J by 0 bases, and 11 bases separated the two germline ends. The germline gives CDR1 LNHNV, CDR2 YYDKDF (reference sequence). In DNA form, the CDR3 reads TGTGCCACCAGCAGGGGGCGAACAGCTAACTATGGCTACACCTTC. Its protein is CATSRGRTANYGYTF.

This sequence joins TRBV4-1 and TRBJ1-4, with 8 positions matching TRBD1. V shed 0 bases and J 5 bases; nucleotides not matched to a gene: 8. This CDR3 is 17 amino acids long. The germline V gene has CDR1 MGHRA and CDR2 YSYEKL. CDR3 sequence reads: CASSQDDGGTGNEKLFF. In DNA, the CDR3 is TGCGCCAGCAGCCAAGATGACGGCGGGACAGGAAATGAAAAACTGTTTTTT.

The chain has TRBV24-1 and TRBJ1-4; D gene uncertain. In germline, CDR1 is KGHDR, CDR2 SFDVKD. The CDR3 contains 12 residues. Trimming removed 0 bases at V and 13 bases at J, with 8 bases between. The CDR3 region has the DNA TGTGCCACCAGTGATTTGGGTGGTAGACTGTTTTTT. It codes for CATSDLGGRLFF.

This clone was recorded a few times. The CDR3, as DNA: TGTGCCAGCAGCTCACACAGGGACACCGGGGAGCTGTTTTTT. Its translation: CASSSHRDTGELFF. The chain joins TRBV9 to TRBJ2-2; a weak D match, TRBD1 (6 bases). The germline V and J ends were trimmed by 4 bases and 3 bases, with 10 bases remaining between them. Germline V gives CDR1 SGDLS, CDR2 YYNGEE. The CDR3 runs 14 residues.

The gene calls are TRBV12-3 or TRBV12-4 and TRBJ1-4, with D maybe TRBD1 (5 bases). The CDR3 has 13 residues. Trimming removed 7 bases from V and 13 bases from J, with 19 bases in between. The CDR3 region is CASTMGGERGLFF. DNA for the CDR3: TGTGCCAGCACCATGGGGGGGGAGAGGGGACTGTTTTTT.